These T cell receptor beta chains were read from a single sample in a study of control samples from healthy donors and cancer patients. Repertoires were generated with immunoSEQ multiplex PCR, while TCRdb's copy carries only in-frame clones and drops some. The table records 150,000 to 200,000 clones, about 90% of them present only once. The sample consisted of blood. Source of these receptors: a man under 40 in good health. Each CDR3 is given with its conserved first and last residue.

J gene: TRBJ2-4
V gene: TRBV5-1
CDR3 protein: CASSLTGYKNIQYF

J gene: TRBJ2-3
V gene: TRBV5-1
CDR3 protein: CASSLGEVVADTQYF

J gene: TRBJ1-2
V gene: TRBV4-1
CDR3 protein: CASSPPLNAFYGYTF

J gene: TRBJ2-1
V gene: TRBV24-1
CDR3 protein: CATSGAAGAHNEQFF

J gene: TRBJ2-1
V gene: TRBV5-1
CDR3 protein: CASSLIGQGSYNEQFF

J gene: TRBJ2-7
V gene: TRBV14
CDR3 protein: CASSQAPHYEQYF

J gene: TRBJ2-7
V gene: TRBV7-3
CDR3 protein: CASSTASGYEQYF

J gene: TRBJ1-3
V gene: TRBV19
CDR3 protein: CASSFSSGNTIYF

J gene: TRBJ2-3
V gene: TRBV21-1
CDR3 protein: CASLGQGGTDTQYF

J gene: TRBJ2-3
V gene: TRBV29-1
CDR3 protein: CSAYTSTDTQYF